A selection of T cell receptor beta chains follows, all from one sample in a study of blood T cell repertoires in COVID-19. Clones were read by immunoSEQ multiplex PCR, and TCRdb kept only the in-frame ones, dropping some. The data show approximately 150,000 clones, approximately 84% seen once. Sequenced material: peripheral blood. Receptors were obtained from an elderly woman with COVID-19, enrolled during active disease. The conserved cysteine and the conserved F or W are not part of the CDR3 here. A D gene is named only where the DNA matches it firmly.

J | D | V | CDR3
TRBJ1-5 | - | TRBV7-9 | ASRNSGDQPQH
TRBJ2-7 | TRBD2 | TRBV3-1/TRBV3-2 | ASSHGAGYYEQY
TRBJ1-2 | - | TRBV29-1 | SVVSTEDDYGYT
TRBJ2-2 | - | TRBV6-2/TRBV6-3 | ASSYKSGHLNTGELF
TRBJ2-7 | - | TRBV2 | ASRAGGVYEQY
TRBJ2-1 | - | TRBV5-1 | ASRRHSGDLYNEQF
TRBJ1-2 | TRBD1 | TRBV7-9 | ASSLTPSRGNLYGYT
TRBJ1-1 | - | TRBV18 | ASSSYRVEGTEAF
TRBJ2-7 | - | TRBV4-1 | ASSQDISLAYEQY
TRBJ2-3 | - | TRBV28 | ASSLTFRGQSDTQY
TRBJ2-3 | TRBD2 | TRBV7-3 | ASSTGLAGLVTQY
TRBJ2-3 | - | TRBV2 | ASSPPFTDTQY